This T cell receptor (beta chain) was identified in a study of T cells after yellow fever vaccination. Synthesis of TCR cDNA relied on 5'RACE template switching, which attached a universal primer site and UMIs. TCRdb redid the calling of the 5' RACE reads with MiXCR, one entry per CDR3 protein. The sample shows a few hundred thousand distinct CDR3 sequences, about a sixth of them seen only once. Comment on this clonotype: What it recognizes is unknown.

Study conclusions and caveats: Most clones from primary vaccination resurfaced after the booster (around 95% CD4, over 85% CD8). Weaker overall was a secondary response that nonetheless peaked faster, on day 5 versus 15. One caveat is that FACS-sorted repertoires could contain abundant clonotypes contaminating from the bulk population.

Source: PBMCs, taken 4 to 5 days after the first yellow fever vaccination. The source of this sequence is a man between 18 and 29 years old who received the YFV17D yellow fever vaccine.

The CDR3 nucleotides are TGTGCCAGCAGCCAAGTCAATTCCGGGCATGAAGCTTTCTTT. It specifies CASSQVNSGHEAFF. This chain connects TRBV3-1 to TRBJ1-1, with unresolved D. The CDR3 sequence is 14 residues long. Trimming stripped 1 base from V and 7 bases from J, with 13 bases between. The germline V gene has CDR1 LGHDT and CDR2 YNNKEL (reference sequence).